This TCR beta chain was captured by sequencing in a study of T cell responses to AZD1222 COVID-19 vaccine. Germline trimming cut 2 bases from V and 4 bases from J; bases unmatched to any gene: 3. CDR1 is KGHDR and CDR2 is SFDVKD in the germline V gene. This CDR3 region has 14 residues. The protocol was immunoSEQ multiplex PCR, while the TCRdb copy is restricted to in-frame clones and leaves out a portion. The sample lists 65,000 to 100,000 clones, approximately 91% occurring once. The starting material was peripheral blood, obtained 28 days after the second AZD1222 dose. The chain joins TRBV24-1 to TRBJ1-1, with 7 bases aligning to TRBD1. The TCR was taken from an adult who received the AZD1222 COVID-19 vaccine. DNA for the CDR3: TGTGCCACCAGTGATTCACAGGGGCCCACTGAAGCTTTCTTT. Translation: CATSDSQGPTEAFF.